Each of the 27 T cell receptor beta chains below was sequenced from the same sample in a study of blood T cells in healthy people across ages. A second PCR of roughly 6 to 12 cycles used a sample-barcoded 5' primer and a J-beta primer mix. TCRdb re-called the 5' RACE reads with MiXCR, one entry per CDR3 protein. The table has about 1,800,000 distinct CDR3 sequences, approximately 30% seen once. The source material was blood. These receptors were taken from a woman in her twenties or thirties in good health.

This clonotype was seen at least ten times. V gene TRBV27 combines with J gene TRBJ1-2, with TRBD1 matching 7 bases. The germline V gene encodes CDR1 MNHEY and CDR2 SMNVEV (reference sequence). V was pared by 3 bases and J by 6 bases, with 4 bases of the junction left unmatched. The CDR3 loop spans 13 amino acids. The chain's CDR3 is CASSLSGGDGYTF. The CDR3 bases are TGTGCCAGCAGTTTGTCAGGGGGAGATGGCTACACCTTC.

The rearrangement joins TRBV6-1 to TRBJ2-7, with D unclear. V was pared by 11 bases and J by 1 base, with 15 bases between. The V gene's germline CDR1 is MNHNS and CDR2 SASEGT. The CDR3 extends over 13 amino acids. In DNA form, the CDR3 reads TGTGCCTCTTCGACACTGCCTTCCTACGAGCAGTACTTC. It codes for CASSTLPSYEQYF.

A word on this clonotype: One base away lies a much larger clone, so this may be a sequencing read error. The chain carries TRBV20-1 and TRBJ2-1, with 13 bases aligning to TRBD2. TRBJ2-7 matches the DNA end more closely, so the J call is doubtful. This CDR3 is built from 14 residues. Germline CDR1 DFQATT, CDR2 SNEGSKA (reference sequence). In nucleotides, the CDR3 is TGCAGTGCTCCTAGGACTAGCGGGAGCGGTGAGCAGTACTTC. Amino acids: CSAPRTSGSGEQYF.

The V gene is TRBV5-1, the J gene TRBJ1-1, with 7 bases matching TRBD1. Germline CDR1 is SGHRS and CDR2 is YFSETQ. CDR3 length equals 13 residues. With V trimmed by 4 bases and J by 7 bases, 7 bases remained unmatched. The CDR3 protein is CASSPPRDSEAFF. In DNA, the CDR3 is TGCGCCAGCAGCCCACCCCGGGACAGTGAAGCTTTCTTT.

This rearrangement joins TRBV28 to TRBJ1-4, with D maybe TRBD1 (6 bases). Trimming shortened V by 6 bases and J by 7 bases, and 18 bases separated the two germline ends. Per germline, CDR1 MDHEN and CDR2 SYDVKM. This CDR3 comprises 15 residues. CDR3 DNA sequence: TGTGCCAGCAGGGAGAGACAGGCGGGCTCTGAAAAACTGTTTTTT. Translating it yields CASRERQAGSEKLFF.

J is TRBJ2-1 and V is TRBV7-2; TRBD2 agrees at 8 bases. CDR1 is SGHTA, CDR2 FQGNSA, per germline. V lost 0 bases, J lost 2 bases, and 6 bases stayed unmatched. This CDR3 is 17 amino acids long. The CDR3, as DNA: TGTGCCAGCAGCTTAGCAGGCAGCGGGAGCCCCTACAATGAGCAGTTCTTC. Its translation: CASSLAGSGSPYNEQFF.

The chain is built from TRBV20-1 and TRBJ1-4, with a weak D call TRBD1 (6 bases). Trimming took 3 bases from V and 7 from J, leaving 15 bases between them. The CDR3 sequence is 14 residues long. CDR1 is DFQATT and CDR2 is SNEGSKA in the germline V gene (reference sequence). CDR3 DNA sequence: TGCAGTGCTAGTTGGGGGCAGGGAGGTGAAAAACTGTTTTTT. It specifies CSASWGQGGEKLFF.

This clonotype was observed many times. V is TRBV5-1 and J is TRBJ2-5, with D unclear. This CDR3 comprises 10 residues. CDR1 and CDR2 (germline): SGHRS, YFSETQ. The germline V and J ends were trimmed by 7 bases and 5 bases, with 6 bases remaining between them. DNA of the CDR3: TGCGCCAGCGCCGGGGAGACCCAGTACTTC. Amino acid sequence: CASAGETQYF. The full variable domain, in which reference TRBV5-1 and TRBJ2-5 provide the parts outside the CDR3, is KAGVTQTPRYLIKTRGQQVTLSCSPISGHRSVSWYQQTPGQGLQFLFEYFSETQRNKGNFPGRFSGRQFSNSRSEMNVSTLELGDSALYLCASAGETQYFGPGTRLLVL.

The V gene is TRBV6-1, the J gene TRBJ1-6; TRBD1 agrees at 8 bases. From germline, CDR1 is MNHNS and CDR2 SASEGT. Losses at the gene ends were 2 bases for V and 7 bases for J; bases not matched to a gene: 4. CDR3 length: 15 residues. CDR3 region: CASSESDRGNSPLHF. CDR3 bases: TGTGCCAGCAGTGAATCCGACAGGGGCAATTCACCCCTCCACTTT.

This sequence joins TRBV25-1 and TRBJ2-1; TRBD1 aligns across 9 bases. The V segment lost 7 bases and the J segment 11 bases; nucleotides outside the gene matches: 12. The length of the CDR3 is 14 residues. From germline, CDR1 is MGHDK and CDR2 SYGVNS. CDR3 DNA sequence: TGTGCCAGCACCCCGGGGACAGGGAAAAATAAGCAGTTCTTC. This codes for CASTPGTGKNKQFF.

This rearrangement joins TRBV20-1 to TRBJ2-7, with D possibly being TRBD2 (7 bases). This CDR3 region has 14 residues. Deletions cut 0 bases from V and 6 bases from J, with 15 bases between. Germline lookup yields CDR1 DFQATT and CDR2 SNEGSKA (reference sequence). The CDR3 spells CSARDGGAAGEQYF. CDR3 sequence (DNA): TGCAGTGCTAGAGATGGGGGGGCGGCCGGCGAGCAGTACTTC.

Details on this clonotype: Relative to the germline gene, one junction end is altered; a read error may explain this. The chain is built from TRBV5-1 and TRBJ2-5; a possible D gene is TRBD1 (5 bases). The J call is uncertain, as TRBJ2-7 better fits the DNA end. The CDR3 has 13 amino acids. The V gene's germline CDR1 is SGHRS and CDR2 YFSETQ. The CDR3 DNA follows: TGCGCCGGCAGCCCGCAGACAGTTCCCGAGCAGTACTTC. Amino acids: CAGSPQTVPEQYF.

The rearrangement joins TRBV18 to TRBJ2-7, with D possibly called TRBD1 or TRBD2 (5 bases each). The CDR3 totals 17 residues. With 3 bases removed from V and 4 bases from J, the gap between germline ends came to 22 bases. The germline V gene encodes CDR1 KGHSH and CDR2 LQKENI. This CDR3 reads CASSPRGSAGASYEQYF. The CDR3 DNA reads TGTGCCAGCTCACCCCGCGGAAGTGCCGGGGCCTCATACGAGCAGTACTTC.

This clonotype was observed a handful of times. J is TRBJ2-3 and V is TRBV9; tentatively, D is TRBD2 (6 bases). The germline gives CDR1 SGDLS, CDR2 YYNGEE. V lost 3 bases and J 4 bases, leaving 12 bases between the germline ends. The CDR3 is 14 residues long. The CDR3 bases are TGTGCCAGCAGCGCGCGGGATTTTGCAGATACGCAGTATTTT. It is translated as CASSARDFADTQYF.

The J gene is TRBJ2-5, the V gene TRBV11-2, with 7 bases identical to TRBD1. Looked up from germline, CDR1 is SGHAT and CDR2 is FQNNGV. CDR3 size: 14 residues. The V gene end was trimmed by 5 bases and the J gene end by 5 bases; junction bases not matched to a gene: 8. CDR3 region: CASSPRQDRETQYF. DNA of the CDR3: TGTGCCAGCAGCCCCAGACAGGACAGGGAGACCCAGTACTTC.

This clonotype has ten or more counts. The chain couples TRBV7-2 to TRBJ2-5, with D possibly called TRBD1 or TRBD2 (6 bases each). Germline CDR1 reads SGHTA; CDR2 reads FQGNSA. V was pared by 1 base and J by 4 bases, with 13 bases between. CDR3 size: 15 residues. CDR3 loop: CASSLVGGAGETQYF. CDR3 sequence (DNA): TGTGCCAGCAGCTTAGTGGGGGGCGCGGGAGAGACCCAGTACTTC. Complete variable domain (other parts from reference TRBV7-2 and TRBJ2-5): GAGVSQSPSNKVTEKGKDVELRCDPISGHTALYWYRQSLGQGLEFLIYFQGNSAPDKSGLPSDRFSAERTGGSVSTLTIQRTQQEDSAVYLCASSLVGGAGETQYFGPGTRLLVL.

This chain uses TRBV7-2 with TRBJ2-1; no reliable D call. The J call may be in error: the DNA end matches TRBJ2-7 better. CDR3 length: 16 residues. Germline assignment: CDR1 SGHTA and CDR2 FQGNSA. CDR3 bases: TGTGCCAGCAGCTTAATCGCGGATAGCTCCTACAATGAGCAGTACTTC. Amino acid sequence: CASSLIADSSYNEQYF.

This clonotype showed up just a few times. The chain employs TRBV4-2 and TRBJ1-2; no clear D. Germline CDR1 and CDR2: LGHNA and YNFKEQ. With 0 bases removed from V and 0 bases from J, the gap between germline ends came to 14 bases. The CDR3 covers 17 residues. In nucleotides, the CDR3 is TGTGCCAGCAGCCAAGATCGAACCTTGACGGCTAACTATGGCTACACCTTC. Translating it yields CASSQDRTLTANYGYTF.

For this clonotype: The junction departs from the called germline gene at one end, perhaps through a read error. The chain joins TRBV9 to TRBJ2-1, with 9 positions matching TRBD2. From germline, CDR1 is SGDLS and CDR2 YYNGEE. This CDR3 is built from 16 residues. The CDR3 here is CASGVGSSGIGYEQFF. The DNA for the CDR3 is TGTGCCAGCGGCGTAGGGTCTAGCGGGATAGGTTATGAGCAGTTCTTC.

This clonotype was seen at least ten times. The rearrangement uses TRBV9 and TRBJ2-7, with D possibly matching TRBD2 (5 bases). Germline values: CDR1 SGDLS, CDR2 YYNGEE. The CDR3 length is 14 residues. V was pared by 3 bases and J by 2 bases, with 12 bases between. The DNA for the CDR3 is TGTGCCAGCAGCGGCGGGTCTCCTACCTACGAGCAGTACTTC. Translation gives CASSGGSPTYEQYF.

The chain recombines TRBV7-2 with TRBJ2-5, with 9 bases lining up with TRBD2. CDR1 is SGHTA, CDR2 FQGNSA, per germline. The CDR3 has 16 residues. Unmatched junction bases numbered 14, after V lost 5 bases and J lost 7 bases. The CDR3 DNA sequence: TGTGCCAGCAGCGTAGTTAGGCGGGGGGGCCGGGGGACCCAGTACTTC. It specifies CASSVVRRGGRGTQYF.

The chain has TRBV7-6 and TRBJ1-4, with a weak D call TRBD1 (5 bases). CDR3 size: 17 residues. Germline values: CDR1 SGHVS, CDR2 FNYEAQ. Trimming pared 4 bases from V and 8 bases from J, leaving 23 bases between. The CDR3, as DNA: TGTGCCAGCAGCTGGCCATCAGGGAGGCAGCGGAGAGAAAAACTGTTTTTT. This codes for CASSWPSGRQRREKLFF. Based on the CDR3 plus reference TRBV7-6 and TRBJ1-4, the full variable domain is GAGVSQSPRYKVTKRGQDVALRCDPISGHVSLYWYRQALGQGPEFLTYFNYEAQQDKSGLPNDRFSAERPEGSISTLTIQRTEQRDSAMYRCASSWPSGRQRREKLFFGSGTQLSVL.

This clonotype was seen more than once but under ten times. This chain links TRBV11-2 with TRBJ2-3; no clear D gene. The CDR3 covers 15 residues. Between the trimmed V and J ends, which lost 1 base and 5 bases, there was a span of 13 bases. Germline V gene data show CDR1 as SGHAT and CDR2 as FQNNGV. CDR3 sequence: CASSLVSGWVDTQYF. CDR3 DNA sequence: TGTGCCAGCAGCTTAGTATCCGGGTGGGTAGATACGCAGTATTTT.

This chain uses TRBV5-1 with TRBJ2-7; D uncertain. Germline V gene lookup returns CDR1 SGHRS and CDR2 YFSETQ. V lost 6 bases and J lost 4, with 14 bases in between. The CDR3 has 13 residues. This chain's CDR3 is CASTRNGLYEQYF. The CDR3 DNA is TGCGCCAGCACCCGCAATGGTCTGTACGAGCAGTACTTC. Variable domain in full (rest from reference TRBV5-1 and TRBJ2-7): KAGVTQTPRYLIKTRGQQVTLSCSPISGHRSVSWYQQTPGQGLQFLFEYFSETQRNKGNFPGRFSGRQFSNSRSEMNVSTLELGDSALYLCASTRNGLYEQYFGPGTRLTVT.

About this clonotype: Just one base apart from a much larger clone, this may be a read error. J is TRBJ2-5 and V is TRBV7-2; no clear D gene. Looked up from germline, CDR1 is SGHTA and CDR2 is FQGNSA. The CDR3 consists of 13 residues. Trimming shortened V by 2 bases and J by 5 bases, and 9 bases separated the two germline ends. The CDR3 coding sequence is TGTGCCAGCAGCTTAAGGACCTCGGAGACCCAGTACTTC. Translated: CASSLRTSETQYF.

The V and J genes are TRBV7-8 and TRBJ2-1; either TRBD1 or TRBD2 may fit D (5 bases each). The CDR3 is 15 amino acids. V was pared by 4 bases and J by 7 bases, with 17 bases between. The germline V gene encodes CDR1 SGHVS and CDR2 FQNEAQ. The CDR3 spells CASSSTRTAGNEQFF. CDR3 DNA: TGTGCCAGCAGCTCAACTAGGACGGCAGGGAATGAGCAGTTCTTC. The whole variable domain, filled in from reference TRBV7-8 and TRBJ2-1, reads GAGVSQSPRYKVAKRGQDVALRCDPISGHVSLFWYQQALGQGPEFLTYFQNEAQLDKSGLPSDRFFAERPEGSVSTLKIQRTQQEDSAVYLCASSSTRTAGNEQFFGPGTRLTVL.

As concerns this clonotype: One base away lies a much larger clone, so this may be a sequencing read error. V is TRBV6-4 and J is TRBJ2-3; no firm D call. This CDR3 region has 11 residues. V was cut by 0 bases and J by 10 bases, with 5 bases left in between. The germline gives CDR1 MRHNA, CDR2 SNTAGT. Here the CDR3 reads CASSDSTAQYF. The CDR3 DNA is TGTGCCAGCAGTGACTCGACTGCGCAGTATTTT.